This TCR beta chain is from a study of blood T cell repertoires in COVID-19. Original analysis: Using reference gene primer amplification, nucleated cell counts were estimated. Profiling relied on immunoSEQ multiplex PCR, and the TCRdb table lists in-frame clones only, not all of them. V and J calls and clone size are given by that table; D and trimming were obtained from the DNA. This sample has roughly 120,000 clones, with about 85% found just once. Seattle patients were enrolled during active infection and followed longitudinally. This CDR3 region has 17 residues. The germline CDR1 and CDR2 sequences are SGHRS and YFSETQ. The V gene end was trimmed by 0 bases and the J gene end by 0 bases; junction bases not matched to a gene: 9.

Material for sequencing was peripheral blood. This rearrangement joins TRBV5-1 to TRBJ2-7, with 7 bases lining up with TRBD2. The origin of this receptor is a woman aged 80 or over with COVID-19, enrolled during active disease. CDR3 protein: CASSLGPAGRSSYEQYF. The CDR3 DNA reads TGCGCCAGCAGCTTGGGTCCGGCCGGGAGGAGCTCCTACGAGCAGTACTTC.